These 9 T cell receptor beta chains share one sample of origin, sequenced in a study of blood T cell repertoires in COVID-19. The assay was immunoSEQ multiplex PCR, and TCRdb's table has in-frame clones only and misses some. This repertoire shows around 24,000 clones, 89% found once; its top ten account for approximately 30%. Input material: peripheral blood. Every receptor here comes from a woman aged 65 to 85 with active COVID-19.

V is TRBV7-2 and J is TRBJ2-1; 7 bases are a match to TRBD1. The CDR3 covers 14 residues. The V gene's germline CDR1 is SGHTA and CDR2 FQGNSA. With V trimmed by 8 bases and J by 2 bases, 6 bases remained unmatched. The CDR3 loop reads CASATGTAYNEQFF. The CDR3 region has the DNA TGTGCCAGCGCAACCGGGACAGCCTACAATGAGCAGTTCTTC.

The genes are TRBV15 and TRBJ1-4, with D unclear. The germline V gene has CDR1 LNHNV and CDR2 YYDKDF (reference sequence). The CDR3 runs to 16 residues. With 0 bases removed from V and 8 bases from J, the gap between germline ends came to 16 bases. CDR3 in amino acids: CATSRDRASRGEKLFF. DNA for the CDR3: TGTGCCACCAGCAGAGATCGAGCGAGCAGAGGGGAAAAACTGTTTTTT. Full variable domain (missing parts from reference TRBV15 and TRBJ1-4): DAMVIQNPRYQVTQFGKPVTLSCSQTLNHNVMYWYQQKSSQAPKLLFHYYDKDFNNEADTPDNFQSRRPNTSFCFLDIRSPGLGDTAMYLCATSRDRASRGEKLFFGSGTQLSVL.

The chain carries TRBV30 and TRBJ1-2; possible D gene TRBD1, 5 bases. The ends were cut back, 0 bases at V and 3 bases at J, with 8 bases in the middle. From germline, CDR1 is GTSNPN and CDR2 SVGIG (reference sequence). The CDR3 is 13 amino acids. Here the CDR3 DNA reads TGTGCCTGGAGTGTCGCCAGGGACTATGGCTACACCTTC. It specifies CAWSVARDYGYTF.

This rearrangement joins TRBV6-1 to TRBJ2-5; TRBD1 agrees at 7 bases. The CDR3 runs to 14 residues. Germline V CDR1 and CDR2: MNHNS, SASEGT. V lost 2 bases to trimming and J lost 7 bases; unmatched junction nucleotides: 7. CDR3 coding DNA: TGTGCCAGCAGTGAAAACAGGGGAAGTGGGACCCAGTACTTC. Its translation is CASSENRGSGTQYF.

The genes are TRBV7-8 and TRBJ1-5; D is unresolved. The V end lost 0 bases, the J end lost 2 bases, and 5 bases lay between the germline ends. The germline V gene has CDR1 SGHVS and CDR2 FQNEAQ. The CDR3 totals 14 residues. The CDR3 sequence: CASSLAQGNQPQHF. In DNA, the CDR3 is TGTGCCAGCAGCTTAGCCCAGGGCAATCAGCCCCAGCATTTT.

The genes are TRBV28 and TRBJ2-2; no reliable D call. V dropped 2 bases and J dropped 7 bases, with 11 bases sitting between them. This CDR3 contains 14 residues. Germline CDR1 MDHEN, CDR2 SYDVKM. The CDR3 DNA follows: TGTGCCAGCAGTTTAATACGAGGATTCGGGGAGCTGTTTTTT. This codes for CASSLIRGFGELFF.

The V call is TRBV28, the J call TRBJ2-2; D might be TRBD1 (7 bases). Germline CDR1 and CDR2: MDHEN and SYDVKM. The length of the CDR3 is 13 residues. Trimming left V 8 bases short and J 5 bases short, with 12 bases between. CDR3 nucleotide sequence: TGTGCCAGCGGAGGGACAGTGACCGGGGAGCTGTTTTTT. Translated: CASGGTVTGELFF.

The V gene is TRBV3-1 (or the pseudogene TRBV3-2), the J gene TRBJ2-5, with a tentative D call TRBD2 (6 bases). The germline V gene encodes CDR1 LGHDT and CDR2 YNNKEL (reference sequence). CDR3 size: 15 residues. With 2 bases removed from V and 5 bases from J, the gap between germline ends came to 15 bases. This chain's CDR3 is CASSQPGTAQETQYF. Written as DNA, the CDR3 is TGTGCCAGCAGCCAACCTGGGACTGCCCAGGAGACCCAGTACTTC.

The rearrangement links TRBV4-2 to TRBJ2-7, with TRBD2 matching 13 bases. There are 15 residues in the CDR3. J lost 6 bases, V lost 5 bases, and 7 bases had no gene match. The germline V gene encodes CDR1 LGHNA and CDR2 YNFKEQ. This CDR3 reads CASSGRLAGGSEQYF. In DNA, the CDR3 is TGTGCCAGCAGCGGGAGACTAGCGGGGGGTTCCGAGCAGTACTTC.